The 29 T cell receptor beta chains in this list originate from one sample, sequenced in a study of blood T cell repertoires in COVID-19. Some clones are missing from TCRdb's copy, which holds only in-frame ones; the method was immunoSEQ multiplex PCR. The table records fewer than 250,000 clones, more than 85% of them present only once. The material sequenced was PBMCs or T cells enriched from blood (not recorded which). The origin of the receptors is a woman between 40 and 55 years old in a cohort exposed to, infected with or recovered from COVID-19 (not recorded which).

The genes are TRBV9 and TRBJ1-1; TRBD1 is a possible D gene (5 bases). The V gene lost 0 bases and the J gene lost 0 bases, with 9 bases spanning the gap. CDR3 length: 15 amino acids. CDR1 is SGDLS, CDR2 YYNGEE, per germline. CDR3 sequence: CASSVGGLMNTEAFF. The CDR3 DNA follows: TGTGCCAGCAGCGTAGGGGGACTGATGAACACTGAAGCTTTCTTT.

The rearrangement joins TRBV5-1 to TRBJ2-7; D is perhaps TRBD2 (6 bases). V was pared by 0 bases and J by 2 bases, with 12 bases between. CDR1 is SGHRS and CDR2 is YFSETQ in the germline V gene. CDR3 length: 15 residues. The CDR3 here is CASSLARGWAYEQYF. CDR3 sequence (DNA): TGCGCCAGCAGCTTGGCCCGGGGGTGGGCCTACGAGCAGTACTTC. The full variable domain, in which reference TRBV5-1 and TRBJ2-7 provide the parts outside the CDR3, is KAGVTQTPRYLIKTRGQQVTLSCSPISGHRSVSWYQQTPGQGLQFLFEYFSETQRNKGNFPGRFSGRQFSNSRSEMNVSTLELGDSALYLCASSLARGWAYEQYFGPGTRLTVT.

The gene calls are TRBV6-2 or TRBV6-3 and TRBJ2-1, with a possible D match to TRBD1 (6 bases). With 3 bases removed from V and 7 bases from J, the gap between germline ends came to 10 bases. CDR1 MNHEY and CDR2 SVGEGT come from the germline V gene. CDR3 length equals 13 residues. CDR3 bases: TGTGCCAGCAGTTATGTAGGGGGTAATGAGCAGTTCTTC. Protein sequence: CASSYVGGNEQFF.

The V gene is TRBV3-1 (or the pseudogene TRBV3-2), the J gene TRBJ1-1; a weak D match, TRBD1 (5 bases). From germline, CDR1 is LGHDT and CDR2 YNNKEL (reference sequence). CDR3 length: 15 amino acids. V was clipped by 1 base and J by 5 bases, with 14 bases between them. CDR3 sequence (DNA): TGTGCCAGCAGCCAAGGAGCCAGGGTGGATACTGAAGCTTTCTTT. It specifies CASSQGARVDTEAFF.

The V gene is TRBV6-5, the J gene TRBJ2-7; 10 bases line up with TRBD1. The length of the CDR3 is 14 residues. Per the germline V gene, CDR1 is MNHEY and CDR2 is SVGAGI. The V and J ends lost 6 bases and 3 bases, in that order; junction bases with no gene match: 5. The CDR3 loop is CASRSGQGVYEQYF. CDR3 in DNA: TGTGCCAGCAGGAGTGGACAGGGGGTCTACGAGCAGTACTTC.

The genes are TRBV19 and TRBJ1-5, with 8 bases that match TRBD1. Germline CDR1 is LNHDA and CDR2 is SQIVND (reference sequence). The trim removed 6 bases at V and 4 bases at J, leaving 5 bases unmatched. The CDR3 length is 14 residues. CDR3 DNA sequence: TGTGCCAGTAGCCTTACAGGGGGTAATCAGCCCCAGCATTTT. It yields the protein CASSLTGGNQPQHF.

The chain carries TRBV6-2 or TRBV6-3 and TRBJ2-1; 10 bases agree with TRBD2. V was pared by 4 bases and J by 4 bases, with 4 bases of the junction left unmatched. Germline CDR1 reads MNHEY; CDR2 reads SVGEGT. CDR3 length: 15 amino acids. CDR3 sequence reads: CASSWLAGGYNEQFF. CDR3 nucleotide sequence: TGTGCCAGCAGTTGGTTAGCGGGAGGTTACAATGAGCAGTTCTTC.

The chain is built from TRBV19 and TRBJ2-5, with 7 bases that match TRBD2. This CDR3 spans 15 amino acids. Unmatched junction bases numbered 14, after V lost 6 bases and J lost 7 bases. Per the germline V gene, CDR1 is LNHDA and CDR2 is SQIVND (reference sequence). As DNA, the CDR3 is TGTGCCAGTAGCCGTGTGCGGGAGATTCAGGCGACCCAGTACTTC. Translation gives CASSRVREIQATQYF.

The CDR3 is CASSQDPNHRGPRTEAFF. In DNA form, the CDR3 reads TGTGCCAGCAGCCAAGACCCAAACCACAGGGGGCCGCGTACTGAAGCTTTCTTT. This sequence joins TRBV3-1 (or the pseudogene TRBV3-2) and TRBJ1-1, with 9 bases identical to TRBD1. The CDR3 totals 18 residues. Germline-derived CDR1 and CDR2 are LGHDT and YNNKEL (reference sequence). V trimming: 0 bases; J trimming: 5 bases; junction bases outside the gene matches: 13.

This chain joins TRBV29-1 and TRBJ2-3; perhaps TRBD2 as D (5 bases). V was cut by 7 bases and J by 5 bases, with 10 bases left in between. The CDR3 sequence is 11 residues long. The germline CDR1 and CDR2 sequences are SQVTM and ANQGSEA. The CDR3 bases are TGCAGCGCTACTGGAGGAGATACGCAGTATTTT. This gives the protein CSATGGDTQYF.

Comment on this clone: A junction end diverges from the germline sequence, so it may reflect a read error. CDR3 sequence (DNA): TGTGCCAGCAGTTACGGTTTGGGCCAGGGATATGACTACACCTTC. This sequence encodes CASSYGLGQGYDYTF. The rearrangement links TRBV6-5 to TRBJ1-2; weak D call: TRBD1 (5 bases). The CDR3 covers 15 residues. Germline CDR1 is MNHEY and CDR2 is SVGAGI.

This chain links TRBV19 with TRBJ2-7; possible D gene TRBD2, 5 bases. V dropped 4 bases and J dropped 2 bases, with 12 bases sitting between them. The germline CDR1 and CDR2 sequences are LNHDA and SQIVND (reference sequence). CDR3 length equals 14 residues. The CDR3 region has the DNA TGTGCCAGTAGTACGGGAACGGGCCCCTACGAGCAGTACTTC. Protein product: CASSTGTGPYEQYF. The full variable domain, completed using reference TRBV19 and TRBJ2-7, is DGGITQSPKYLFRKEGQNVTLSCEQNLNHDAMYWYRQDPGQGLRLIYYSQIVNDFQKGDIAEGYSVSREKKESFPLTVTSAQKNPTAFYLCASSTGTGPYEQYFGPGTRLTVT.

The sample holds a few counts of this clone. The rearrangement uses TRBV18 and TRBJ2-7; D perhaps matches TRBD2 (5 bases). The V gene's germline CDR1 is KGHSH and CDR2 LQKENI. The CDR3 sequence is 14 residues long. The V end lost 2 bases, the J end lost 2 bases, and 10 bases lay between the germline ends. The CDR3 DNA is TGTGCCAGCTCACCAGGAGCGGTGACCTACGAGCAGTACTTC. Its protein product is CASSPGAVTYEQYF.

The J gene is TRBJ1-2, the V gene TRBV27, with no clear D. There are 12 residues in the CDR3. Per germline, CDR1 MNHEY and CDR2 SMNVEV (reference sequence). V was trimmed by 3 bases and J by 1 base, leaving 3 bases between them. Written as DNA, the CDR3 is TGTGCCAGCAGTTTTCTTAACTATGGCTACACCTTC. Translated, it gives CASSFLNYGYTF.

V usage is TRBV6-5 and J usage is TRBJ2-7, with D unclear. Germline V gene data show CDR1 as MNHEY and CDR2 as SVGAGI. The CDR3 extends over 15 amino acids. With 9 bases removed from V and 3 bases from J, the gap between germline ends came to 21 bases. The CDR3, as DNA: TGTGCCAGACTGAACCGGGTCAGCCCTATCTACGAGCAGTACTTC. This gives the protein CARLNRVSPIYEQYF.

The table lists this clone with a few counts. The chain couples TRBV28 to TRBJ1-3; possible D gene TRBD1, 5 bases. Trimming stripped 8 bases from V and 2 bases from J, with 13 bases between. The CDR3 extends over 14 amino acids. Germline lookup yields CDR1 MDHEN and CDR2 SYDVKM. CDR3 coding DNA: TGTGCCAGCGGCGCCGGGGGGGCTGGAAACACCATATATTTT. Protein product: CASGAGGAGNTIYF.

The gene calls are TRBV24-1 and TRBJ2-2; 9 positions agree with TRBD1. The CDR3 consists of 20 residues. V was pared by 4 bases and J by 1 base, with 15 bases of the junction left unmatched. Germline lookup yields CDR1 KGHDR and CDR2 SFDVKD. CDR3 bases: TGTGCCACCAGTGACCACTTCCGGGACAGGGCCCTAATGAACACCGGGGAGCTGTTTTTT. This codes for CATSDHFRDRALMNTGELFF.

The chain recombines TRBV10-3 with TRBJ2-7; possible D gene TRBD2, 5 bases. This CDR3 has 14 residues. V shed 3 bases and J shed 7 bases, with 16 bases lying between them. CDR1 and CDR2 (germline): ENHRY, SYGVKD. The chain's CDR3 is CAISDGLALGEQYF. CDR3 bases: TGTGCCATCAGTGACGGGCTAGCACTGGGGGAGCAGTACTTC.

The chain carries TRBV10-3 and TRBJ1-1; weak D call: TRBD1 (6 bases). Trimming shortened V by 0 bases and J by 10 bases, and 18 bases separated the two germline ends. The CDR3 is made up of 15 amino acids. Germline lookup yields CDR1 ENHRY and CDR2 SYGVKD. The CDR3 protein is CAISESTRGSWGAFF. The CDR3 nucleotides are TGTGCCATCAGTGAGTCTACCAGGGGTTCGTGGGGAGCTTTCTTT.

The chain couples TRBV9 to TRBJ2-2; 10 positions agree with TRBD2. Germline CDR1 reads SGDLS; CDR2 reads YYNGEE. The CDR3 extends over 15 amino acids. Losses at the gene ends were 3 bases for V and 6 bases for J; bases not matched to a gene: 5. In DNA, the CDR3 is TGTGCCAGCAGCGCCTCCGGGACTAGCGCCGGGGAGCTGTTTTTT. Its protein product is CASSASGTSAGELFF.

The chain links TRBV5-3 to TRBJ2-5; 14 positions agree with TRBD2. TRBV5-3 belongs to the ORF category, with a function that is uncertain. Trimming at V came to 2 bases and at J to 2 bases, leaving 20 bases not matched to a gene. CDR3 length: 22 amino acids. This CDR3 reads CARSFPVPPIGLAGGSQETQYF. In DNA, the CDR3 is TGTGCCAGAAGCTTTCCCGTTCCCCCAATTGGACTAGCGGGAGGATCTCAAGAGACCCAGTACTTC.

This chain connects TRBV11-2 to TRBJ1-2; D is uncertain. Germline CDR1 is SGHAT and CDR2 is FQNNGV. V was pared by 1 base and J by 10 bases, with 7 bases between. The CDR3 consists of 11 residues. The CDR3: CASSLAGVYTF. The CDR3 DNA reads TGTGCCAGCAGCTTAGCCGGGGTCTACACCTTC.

This chain links TRBV15 with TRBJ2-1, with D perhaps matching TRBD1 (6 bases). Looked up from germline, CDR1 is LNHNV and CDR2 is YYDKDF (reference sequence). This CDR3 contains 15 residues. With 3 bases removed from V and 4 bases from J, the gap between germline ends came to 13 bases. The CDR3 region is CATSRDQGGYNEQFF. Here the CDR3 DNA reads TGTGCCACCAGCAGGGACCAAGGGGGATACAATGAGCAGTTCTTC.

V usage is TRBV9 and J usage is TRBJ2-3; a possible D gene is TRBD2 (7 bases). The germline V gene has CDR1 SGDLS and CDR2 YYNGEE. V was pared by 0 bases and J by 6 bases, with 17 bases between. The CDR3 has 16 amino acids. The CDR3 protein is CASSVVGGGPSDTQYF. The CDR3 DNA is TGTGCCAGCAGCGTAGTAGGGGGGGGACCCTCCGATACGCAGTATTTT.

The sample holds one count of this clone. V gene TRBV24-1 combines with J gene TRBJ1-1, with D unresolved. Between the trimmed V and J ends, which lost 4 bases and 4 bases, there was a span of 3 bases. The V gene's germline CDR1 is KGHDR and CDR2 SFDVKD. CDR3 length: 11 residues. In DNA form, the CDR3 reads TGTGCCACCAGTGACCTCACTGAAGCTTTCTTT. Amino acids: CATSDLTEAFF.

This clone appeared once. The rearrangement links TRBV11-3 to TRBJ2-3; TRBD2 is a possible D gene (6 bases). Trimming pared 3 bases from V and 0 bases from J, leaving 13 bases between. This CDR3 contains 16 residues. Per the germline V gene, CDR1 is SGHNT and CDR2 is YENEEA. CDR3 DNA: TGTGCCAGCAGCTTGGTTGGCGGGGCGAGCACAGATACGCAGTATTTT. Protein: CASSLVGGASTDTQYF.

This sequence joins TRBV19 and TRBJ1-2; 7 bases match TRBD1. Germline CDR1 LNHDA, CDR2 SQIVND (reference sequence). J was trimmed by 4 bases and V by 4 bases; bases with no gene match: 9. There are 15 residues in the CDR3. The CDR3 bases are TGTGCCAGTAGTACGGACAGGTTTGGGGGCTATGGCTACACCTTC. Amino acid sequence: CASSTDRFGGYGYTF. Based on the CDR3 plus reference TRBV19 and TRBJ1-2, the full variable domain is DGGITQSPKYLFRKEGQNVTLSCEQNLNHDAMYWYRQDPGQGLRLIYYSQIVNDFQKGDIAEGYSVSREKKESFPLTVTSAQKNPTAFYLCASSTDRFGGYGYTFGSGTRLTVV.

This rearrangement joins TRBV27 to TRBJ1-5; TRBD1 matches at 9 bases. Germline CDR1 reads MNHEY; CDR2 reads SMNVEV (reference sequence). Germline trimming cut 5 bases from V and 6 bases from J; bases unmatched to any gene: 11. The CDR3 contains 16 residues. CDR3 loop: CASSIISGTGPQPQHF. The DNA for the CDR3 is TGTGCCAGCAGTATCATCTCCGGGACAGGGCCTCAGCCCCAGCATTTT.

The chain is built from TRBV11-1 and TRBJ2-7; TRBD1 might be the D (5 bases). The germline V gene encodes CDR1 SGHAT and CDR2 FQDESV (reference sequence). This CDR3 region has 15 residues. V lost 0 bases and J 2 bases, leaving 11 bases between the germline ends. The CDR3 here is CASSLAPTTAYEQYF. The CDR3 DNA sequence: TGTGCCAGCAGCTTAGCGCCGACGACAGCCTACGAGCAGTACTTC.